This TCR beta chain was captured in a study of T cell clonality in common variable immunodeficiency. Study-level results: Reportedly, TCR beta sequences from common variable immunodeficiency showed fewer deletions and N-nucleotide insertions. Fewer TCRbeta clones were shared among CVID subjects than controls.

With 3 bases clipped from V and 4 bases from J, the junction kept 7 bases outside the gene matches. This CDR3 is built from 15 residues. Per the germline V gene, CDR1 is LNHDA and CDR2 is SQIVND (reference sequence). CVID subjects were about 14 female and fewer than 35 male, aged roughly 9 to 64. Profiled with immunoSEQ multiplex PCR; TCRdb holds only in-frame clones, not every one. Found here are about 31,000 clones, no singletons; the ten largest cover approximately 7%. In this sample, this clone turned up a few times. Its antigen is undetermined. Coverage ceases 3 residues before the CDR3 finishes, and the germline J gene fills in the end.

The chain carries TRBV19 and TRBJ2-7; TRBD2 matches 9 bases. Sample: peripheral blood mononuclear cells. The TCR comes from a human donor with common variable immunodeficiency. CDR3 DNA, as far as it was read: TGTGCCAGTAGTATGAATAGCGGGAGAGGGTACGAG. Amino acid sequence: CASSMNSGRGYE. The whole CDR3 sequence reads CASSMNSGRGYEQYF. Full variable domain (rest looked up from reference TRBV19 and TRBJ2-7): DGGITQSPKYLFRKEGQNVTLSCEQNLNHDAMYWYRQDPGQGLRLIYYSQIVNDFQKGDIAEGYSVSREKKESFPLTVTSAQKNPTAFYLCASSMNSGRGYEQYFGPGTRLTVT.